This T cell receptor (beta chain) came from a study of blood T cell repertoires in COVID-19. For the study at large: Samples taken during acute and convalescent COVID-19 were collected in the United States, Italy and Spain. Nucleic acid was either cDNA or gDNA, and it came from T cells, B-cell-depleted T cells, or PBMCs.

As processed by the authors: Estimated nucleated cell counts came from reference gene primer amplification. Data came from immunoSEQ multiplex PCR; TCRdb stores just in-frame clones and leaves some out. That table supplies the V and J calls and clone size; D and trimming were determined from the DNA. Of 200,000 to 300,000 clones listed, approximately 80% are singletons. The V and J ends lost 4 bases and 1 base, in that order; junction bases with no gene match: 6. The CDR3 contains 15 residues. From germline, CDR1 is SNHLY and CDR2 FYNNEI. This chain links TRBV2 with TRBJ2-5, with TRBD2 matching over 7 bases. The receptor's source is a man aged 40-49 years with acute or convalescent COVID-19. Sample: peripheral blood. The CDR3 loop is CASSVLAGAQETQYF. CDR3 bases: TGTGCCAGCAGTGTGCTTGCGGGAGCCCAAGAGACCCAGTACTTC.